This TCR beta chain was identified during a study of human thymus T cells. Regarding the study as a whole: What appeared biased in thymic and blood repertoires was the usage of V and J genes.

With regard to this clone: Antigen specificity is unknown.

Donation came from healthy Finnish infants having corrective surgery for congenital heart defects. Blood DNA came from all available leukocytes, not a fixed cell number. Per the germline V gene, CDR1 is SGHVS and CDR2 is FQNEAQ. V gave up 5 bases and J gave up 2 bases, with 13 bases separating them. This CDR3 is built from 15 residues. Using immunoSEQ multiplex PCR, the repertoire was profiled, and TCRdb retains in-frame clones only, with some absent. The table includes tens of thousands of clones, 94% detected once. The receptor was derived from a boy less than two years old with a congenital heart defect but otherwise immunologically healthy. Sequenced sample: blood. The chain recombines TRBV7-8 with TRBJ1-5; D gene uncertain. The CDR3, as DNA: TGTGCCAGCAGCCCTCGAGAGGCACGCAATCAGCCCCAGCATTTT. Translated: CASSPREARNQPQHF.